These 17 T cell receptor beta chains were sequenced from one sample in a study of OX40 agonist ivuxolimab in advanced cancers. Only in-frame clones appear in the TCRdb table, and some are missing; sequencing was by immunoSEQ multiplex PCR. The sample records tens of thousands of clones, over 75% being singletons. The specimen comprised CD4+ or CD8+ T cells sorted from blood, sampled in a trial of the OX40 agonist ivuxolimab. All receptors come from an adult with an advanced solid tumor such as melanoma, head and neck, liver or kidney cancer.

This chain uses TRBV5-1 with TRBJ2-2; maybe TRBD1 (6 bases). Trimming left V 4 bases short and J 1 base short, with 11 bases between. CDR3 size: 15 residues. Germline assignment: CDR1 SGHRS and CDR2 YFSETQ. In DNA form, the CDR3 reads TGCGCCAGCAGCATGACAGGAGAGAACACCGGGGAGCTGTTTTTT. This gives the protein CASSMTGENTGELFF.

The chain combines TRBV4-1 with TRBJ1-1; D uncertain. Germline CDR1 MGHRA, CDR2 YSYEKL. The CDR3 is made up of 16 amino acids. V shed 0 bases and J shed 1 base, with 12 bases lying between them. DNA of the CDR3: TGCGCCAGCAGCCAAGAAAAATTGCGCGGGAACACTGAAGCTTTCTTT. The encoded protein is CASSQEKLRGNTEAFF.

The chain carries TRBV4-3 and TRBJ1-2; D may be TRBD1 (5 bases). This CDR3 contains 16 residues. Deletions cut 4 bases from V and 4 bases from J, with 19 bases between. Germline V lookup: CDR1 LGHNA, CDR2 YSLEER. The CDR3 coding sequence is TGCGCCAGCAGCCCACAATTGGAGGGGCCCACCTATGGCTACACCTTC. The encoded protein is CASSPQLEGPTYGYTF.

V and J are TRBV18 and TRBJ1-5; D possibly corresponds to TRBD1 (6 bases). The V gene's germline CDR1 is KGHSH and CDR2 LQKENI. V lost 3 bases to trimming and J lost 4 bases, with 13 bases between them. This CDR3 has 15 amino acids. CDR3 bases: TGTGCCAGCTCACCTCTTGACAGGCCGAATCAGCCCCAGCATTTT. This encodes CASSPLDRPNQPQHF.

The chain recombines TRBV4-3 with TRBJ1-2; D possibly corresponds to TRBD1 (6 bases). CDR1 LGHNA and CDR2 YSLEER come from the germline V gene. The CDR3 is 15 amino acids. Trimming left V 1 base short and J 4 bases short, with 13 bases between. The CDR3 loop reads CASSQGGRGGYGYTF. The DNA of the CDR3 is TGCGCCAGCAGCCAAGGGGGCAGGGGTGGCTATGGCTACACCTTC.

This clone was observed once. CDR3 loop: CSAPPLVKLVGVPEQYF. CDR3 nucleotides: TGCAGCGCCCCCCCGTTGGTCAAACTAGTTGGCGTCCCCGAGCAGTACTTC. This rearrangement joins TRBV29-1 to TRBJ2-7; possible D gene TRBD2, 5 bases. This CDR3 comprises 17 residues. V gave up 7 bases and J gave up 6 bases, with 31 bases separating them. From germline, CDR1 is SQVTM and CDR2 ANQGSEA.

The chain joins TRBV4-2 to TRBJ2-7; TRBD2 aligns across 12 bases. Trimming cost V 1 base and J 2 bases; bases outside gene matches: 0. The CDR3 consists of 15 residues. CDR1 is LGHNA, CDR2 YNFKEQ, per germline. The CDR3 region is CASSQGLAGAYEQYF. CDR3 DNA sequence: TGTGCCAGCAGCCAAGGACTAGCGGGAGCCTACGAGCAGTACTTC.

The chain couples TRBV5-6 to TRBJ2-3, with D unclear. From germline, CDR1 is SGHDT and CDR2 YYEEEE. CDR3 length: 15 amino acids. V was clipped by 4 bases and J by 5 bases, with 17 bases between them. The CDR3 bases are TGTGCCAGCAGCCTAAAAAACCGGTTGTTAGATACGCAGTATTTT. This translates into CASSLKNRLLDTQYF.

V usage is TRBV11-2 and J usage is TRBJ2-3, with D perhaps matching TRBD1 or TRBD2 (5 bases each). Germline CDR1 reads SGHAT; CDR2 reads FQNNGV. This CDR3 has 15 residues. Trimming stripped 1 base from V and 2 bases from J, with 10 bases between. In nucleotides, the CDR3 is TGTGCCAGCAGCTTAGCCGGGACCAACACAGATACGCAGTATTTT. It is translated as CASSLAGTNTDTQYF.

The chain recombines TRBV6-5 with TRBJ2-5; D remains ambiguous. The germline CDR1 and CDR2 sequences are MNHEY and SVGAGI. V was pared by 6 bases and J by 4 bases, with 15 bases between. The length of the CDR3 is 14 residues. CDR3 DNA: TGTGCCAGCAGCCCGGGCCTCTCGGGAGAGACCCAGTACTTC. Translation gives CASSPGLSGETQYF.

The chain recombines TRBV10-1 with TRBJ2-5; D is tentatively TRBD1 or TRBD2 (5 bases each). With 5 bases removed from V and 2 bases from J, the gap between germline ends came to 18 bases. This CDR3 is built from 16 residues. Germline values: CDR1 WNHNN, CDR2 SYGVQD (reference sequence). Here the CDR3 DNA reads TGCGCCAGCAGTTCGACCCGAGGGACGGCGCAAGAGACCCAGTACTTC. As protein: CASSSTRGTAQETQYF.

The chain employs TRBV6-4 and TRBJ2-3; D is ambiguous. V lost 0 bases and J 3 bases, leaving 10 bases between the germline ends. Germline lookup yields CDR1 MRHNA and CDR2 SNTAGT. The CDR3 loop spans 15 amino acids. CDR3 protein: CASSDSGHPTDTQYF. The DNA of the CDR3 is TGTGCCAGCAGTGACTCAGGGCACCCGACAGATACGCAGTATTTT.

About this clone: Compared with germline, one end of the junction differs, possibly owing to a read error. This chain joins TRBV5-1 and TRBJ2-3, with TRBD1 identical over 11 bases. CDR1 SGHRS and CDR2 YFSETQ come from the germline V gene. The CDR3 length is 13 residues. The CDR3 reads CASSRNSGTGGDF. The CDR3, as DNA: TGCGCCAGCAGCCGAAATTCCGGGACAGGGGGAGATTTT.

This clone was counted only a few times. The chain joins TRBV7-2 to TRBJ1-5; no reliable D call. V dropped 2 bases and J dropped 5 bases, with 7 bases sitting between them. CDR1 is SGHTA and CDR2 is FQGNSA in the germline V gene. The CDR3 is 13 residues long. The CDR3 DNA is TGTGCCAGCAGCTTAACTGGGGATCAGCCCCAGCATTTT. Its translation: CASSLTGDQPQHF.

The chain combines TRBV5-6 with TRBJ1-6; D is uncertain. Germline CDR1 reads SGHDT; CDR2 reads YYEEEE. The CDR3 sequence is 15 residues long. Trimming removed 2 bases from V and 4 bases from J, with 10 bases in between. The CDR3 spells CASSLYSLYNSPLHF. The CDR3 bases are TGTGCCAGCAGCTTATACTCGTTATATAATTCACCCCTCCACTTT.

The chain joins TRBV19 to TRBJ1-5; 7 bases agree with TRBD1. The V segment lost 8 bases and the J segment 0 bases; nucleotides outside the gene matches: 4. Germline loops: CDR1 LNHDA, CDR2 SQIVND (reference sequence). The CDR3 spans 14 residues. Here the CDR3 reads CASGGQHSNQPQHF. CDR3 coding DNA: TGTGCCAGTGGGGGACAGCATAGCAATCAGCCCCAGCATTTT.

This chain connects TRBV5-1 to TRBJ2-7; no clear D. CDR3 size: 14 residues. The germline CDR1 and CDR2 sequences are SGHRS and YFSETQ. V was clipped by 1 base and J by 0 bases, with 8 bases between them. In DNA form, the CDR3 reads TGCGCCAGCAGCTTGTTGGGGATCTCCTACGAGCAGTACTTC. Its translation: CASSLLGISYEQYF.